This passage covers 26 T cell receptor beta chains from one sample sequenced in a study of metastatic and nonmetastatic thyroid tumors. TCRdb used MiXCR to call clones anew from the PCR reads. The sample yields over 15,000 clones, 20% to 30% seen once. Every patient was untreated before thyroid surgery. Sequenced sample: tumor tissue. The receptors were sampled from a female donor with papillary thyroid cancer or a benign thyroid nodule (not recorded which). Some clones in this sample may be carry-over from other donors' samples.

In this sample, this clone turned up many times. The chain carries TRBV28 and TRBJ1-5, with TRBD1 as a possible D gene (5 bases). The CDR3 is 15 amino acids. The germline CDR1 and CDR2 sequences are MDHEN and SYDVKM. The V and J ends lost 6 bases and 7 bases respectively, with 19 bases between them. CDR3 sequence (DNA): TGTGCCAGCAGCCAAAACCGGGACGTTTACCAGCCCCAGCATTTT. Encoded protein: CASSQNRDVYQPQHF.

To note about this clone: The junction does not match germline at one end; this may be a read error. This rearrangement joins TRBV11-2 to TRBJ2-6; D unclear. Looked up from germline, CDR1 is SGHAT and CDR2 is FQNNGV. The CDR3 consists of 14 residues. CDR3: CASSLCSGSNVLTF. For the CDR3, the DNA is TGTGCCAGCAGCTTATGCTCTGGGTCCAACGTCCTGACTTTC.

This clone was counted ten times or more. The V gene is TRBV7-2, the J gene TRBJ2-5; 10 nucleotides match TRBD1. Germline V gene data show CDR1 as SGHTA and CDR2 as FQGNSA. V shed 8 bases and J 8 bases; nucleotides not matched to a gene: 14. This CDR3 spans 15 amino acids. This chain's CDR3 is CASGATGTGVGTQYF. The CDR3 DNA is TGTGCCAGCGGAGCGACCGGGACAGGGGTAGGCACCCAGTACTTC.

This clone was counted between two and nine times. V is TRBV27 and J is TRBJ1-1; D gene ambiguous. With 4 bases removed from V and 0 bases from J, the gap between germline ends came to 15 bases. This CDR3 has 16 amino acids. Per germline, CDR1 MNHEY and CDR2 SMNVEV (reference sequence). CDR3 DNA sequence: TGTGCCAGCAGTTCGTACTCTAGGGCAATGAACACTGAAGCTTTCTTT. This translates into CASSSYSRAMNTEAFF.

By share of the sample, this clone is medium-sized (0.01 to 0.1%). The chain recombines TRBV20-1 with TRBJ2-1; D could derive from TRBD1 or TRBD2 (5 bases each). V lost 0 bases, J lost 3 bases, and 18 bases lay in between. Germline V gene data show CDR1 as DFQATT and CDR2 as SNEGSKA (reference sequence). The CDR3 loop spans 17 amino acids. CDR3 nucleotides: TGCAGTGCTAGAGACTGGGACCAGGATACTCGCTACAATGAGCAGTTCTTC. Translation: CSARDWDQDTRYNEQFF.

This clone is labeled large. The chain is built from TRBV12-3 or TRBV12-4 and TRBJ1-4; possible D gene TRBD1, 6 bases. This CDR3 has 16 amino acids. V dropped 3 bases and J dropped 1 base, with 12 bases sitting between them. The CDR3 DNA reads TGTGCCAGCAGTTTCAGTGGCAGGGGAACTAATGAAAAACTGTTTTTT. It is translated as CASSFSGRGTNEKLFF.

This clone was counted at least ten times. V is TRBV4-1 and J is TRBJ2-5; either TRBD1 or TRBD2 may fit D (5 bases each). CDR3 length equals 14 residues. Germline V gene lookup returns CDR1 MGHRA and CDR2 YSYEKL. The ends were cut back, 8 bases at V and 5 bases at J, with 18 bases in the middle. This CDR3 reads CASGRDHLGETQYF. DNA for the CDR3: TGCGCCAGCGGCCGGGACCACCTGGGGGAGACCCAGTACTTC.

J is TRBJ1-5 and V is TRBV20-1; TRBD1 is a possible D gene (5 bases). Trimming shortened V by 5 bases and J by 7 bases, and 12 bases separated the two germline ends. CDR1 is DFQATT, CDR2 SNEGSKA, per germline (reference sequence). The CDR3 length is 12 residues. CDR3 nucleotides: TGCAGTGCTGGAGTTGGGGGACAGCCCCAGCATTTT. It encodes CSAGVGGQPQHF.

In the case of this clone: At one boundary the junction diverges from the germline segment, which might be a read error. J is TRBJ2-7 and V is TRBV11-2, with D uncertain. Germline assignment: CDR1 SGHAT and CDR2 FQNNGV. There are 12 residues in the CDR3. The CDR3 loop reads CASIPLPYGQYF. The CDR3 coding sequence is TGTGCCAGCATCCCCCTCCCCTACGGGCAGTACTTC.

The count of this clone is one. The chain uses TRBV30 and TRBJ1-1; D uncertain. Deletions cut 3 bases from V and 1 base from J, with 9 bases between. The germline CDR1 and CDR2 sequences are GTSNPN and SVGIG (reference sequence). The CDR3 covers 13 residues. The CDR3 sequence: CAWRGSRNTEAFF. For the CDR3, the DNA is TGTGCCTGGAGGGGAAGTAGGAACACTGAAGCTTTCTTT.

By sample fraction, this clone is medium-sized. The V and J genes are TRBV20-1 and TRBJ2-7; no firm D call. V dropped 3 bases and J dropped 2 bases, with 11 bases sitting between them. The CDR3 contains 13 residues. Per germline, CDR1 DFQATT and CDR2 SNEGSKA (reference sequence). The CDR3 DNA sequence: TGCAGTGCTAGTCCGGGCCAGCCCTACGAGCAGTACTTC. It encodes CSASPGQPYEQYF.

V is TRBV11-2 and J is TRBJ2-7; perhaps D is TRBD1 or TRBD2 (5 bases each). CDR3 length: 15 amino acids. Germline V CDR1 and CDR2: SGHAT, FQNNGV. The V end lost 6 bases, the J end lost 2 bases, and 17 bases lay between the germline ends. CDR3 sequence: CASRFGTKGPYEQYF. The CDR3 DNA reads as TGTGCCAGCAGATTCGGGACCAAAGGGCCCTACGAGCAGTACTTC.

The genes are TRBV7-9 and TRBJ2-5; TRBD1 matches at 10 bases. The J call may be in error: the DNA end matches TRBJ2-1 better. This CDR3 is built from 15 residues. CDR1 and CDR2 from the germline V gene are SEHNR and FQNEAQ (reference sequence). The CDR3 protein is CASSSAGQGFNEQFF. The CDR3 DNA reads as TGTGCCAGCAGCTCGGCGGGACAGGGGTTCAATGAGCAGTTCTTC.

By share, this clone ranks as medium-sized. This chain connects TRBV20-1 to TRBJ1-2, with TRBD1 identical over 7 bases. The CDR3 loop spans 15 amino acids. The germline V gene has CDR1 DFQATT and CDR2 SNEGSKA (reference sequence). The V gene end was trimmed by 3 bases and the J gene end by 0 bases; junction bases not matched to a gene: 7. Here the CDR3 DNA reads TGCAGTGCTAGGACCCAGACAGGGTCTAACTATGGCTACACCTTC. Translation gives CSARTQTGSNYGYTF.

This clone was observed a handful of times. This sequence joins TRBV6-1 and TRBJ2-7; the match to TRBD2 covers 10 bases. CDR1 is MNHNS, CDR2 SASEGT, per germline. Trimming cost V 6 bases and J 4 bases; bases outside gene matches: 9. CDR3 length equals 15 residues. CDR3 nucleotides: TGTGCCAGCAGACAACCTAGCGGGAGTAGGTACGAGCAGTACTTC. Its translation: CASRQPSGSRYEQYF.

The CDR3 is CASSSGQANSYEQYF. DNA of the CDR3: TGTGCCAGCAGCTCGGGACAGGCTAATTCCTACGAGCAGTACTTC. J is TRBJ2-7 and V is TRBV5-4, with 8 positions matching TRBD1. This CDR3 is built from 15 residues. Germline V gene sequence: CDR1 SGHNT, CDR2 YYREEE (reference sequence). The V and J ends lost 3 bases and 1 base, in that order; junction bases with no gene match: 6.

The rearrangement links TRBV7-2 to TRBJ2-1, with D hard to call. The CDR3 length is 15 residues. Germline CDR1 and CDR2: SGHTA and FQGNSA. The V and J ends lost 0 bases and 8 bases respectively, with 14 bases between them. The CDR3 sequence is CASSLAAVGSDEQFF. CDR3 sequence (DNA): TGTGCCAGCAGCTTAGCTGCGGTAGGGTCGGATGAGCAGTTCTTC. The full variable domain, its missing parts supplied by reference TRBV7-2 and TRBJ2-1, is GAGVSQSPSNKVTEKGKDVELRCDPISGHTALYWYRQSLGQGLEFLIYFQGNSAPDKSGLPSDRFSAERTGGSVSTLTIQRTQQEDSAVYLCASSLAAVGSDEQFFGPGTRLTVL.

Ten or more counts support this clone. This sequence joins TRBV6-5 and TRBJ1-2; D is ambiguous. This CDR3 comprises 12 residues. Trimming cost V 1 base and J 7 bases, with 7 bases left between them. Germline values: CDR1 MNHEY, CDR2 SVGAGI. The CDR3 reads CASSYWGSGYTF. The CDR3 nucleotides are TGTGCCAGCAGTTACTGGGGAAGTGGCTACACCTTC.

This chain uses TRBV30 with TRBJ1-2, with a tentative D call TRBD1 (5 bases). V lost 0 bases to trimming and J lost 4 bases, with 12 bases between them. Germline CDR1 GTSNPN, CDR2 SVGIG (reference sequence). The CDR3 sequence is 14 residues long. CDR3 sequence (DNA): TGTGCCTGGAGTGTACGGGACGGCTTCTATGGCTACACCTTC. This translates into CAWSVRDGFYGYTF.

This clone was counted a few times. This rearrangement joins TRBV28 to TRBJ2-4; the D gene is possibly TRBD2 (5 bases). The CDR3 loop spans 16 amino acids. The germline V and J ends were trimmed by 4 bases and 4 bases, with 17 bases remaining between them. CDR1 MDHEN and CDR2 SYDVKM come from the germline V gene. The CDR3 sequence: CASSWRNPEAKNIQYF. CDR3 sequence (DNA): TGTGCCAGCAGTTGGAGGAACCCTGAGGCAAAAAACATTCAGTACTTC.

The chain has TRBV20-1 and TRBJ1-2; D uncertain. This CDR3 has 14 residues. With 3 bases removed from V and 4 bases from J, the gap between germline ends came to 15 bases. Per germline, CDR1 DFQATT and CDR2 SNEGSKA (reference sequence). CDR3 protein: CSARVQDDFYGYTF. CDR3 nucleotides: TGCAGTGCTAGGGTGCAAGACGATTTCTATGGCTACACCTTC.

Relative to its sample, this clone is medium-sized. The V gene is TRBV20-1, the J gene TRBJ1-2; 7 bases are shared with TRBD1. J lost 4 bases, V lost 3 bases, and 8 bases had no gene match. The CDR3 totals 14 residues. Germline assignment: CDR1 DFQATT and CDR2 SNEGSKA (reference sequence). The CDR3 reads CSARPHGQAYGYTF. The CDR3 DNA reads TGCAGTGCTAGGCCCCACGGACAGGCCTATGGCTACACCTTC.

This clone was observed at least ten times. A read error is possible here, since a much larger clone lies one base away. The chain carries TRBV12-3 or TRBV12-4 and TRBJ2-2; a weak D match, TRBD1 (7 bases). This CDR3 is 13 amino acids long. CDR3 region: CASRDRNTGGLFF. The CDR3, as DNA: TGTGCCAGCAGGGACAGGAACACCGGGGGGCTGTTTTTT.

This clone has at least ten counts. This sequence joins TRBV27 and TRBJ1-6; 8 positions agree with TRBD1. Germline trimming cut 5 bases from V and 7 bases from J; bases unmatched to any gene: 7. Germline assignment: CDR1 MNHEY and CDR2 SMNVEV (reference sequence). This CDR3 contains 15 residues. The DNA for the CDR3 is TGTGCCAGCAGTCCCGAGACAGGGGCGAATTCACCCCTCCACTTT. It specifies CASSPETGANSPLHF.

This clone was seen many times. The DNA of the CDR3 is TGTGCCAGCAGTTCGGGGAATGGCTACACCTTC. Its translation: CASSSGNGYTF. The chain joins TRBV6-1 to TRBJ1-2; unclear D gene. CDR1 is MNHNS, CDR2 SASEGT, per germline. The CDR3 spans 11 residues. Trimming removed 5 bases from V and 6 bases from J, with 7 bases in between.

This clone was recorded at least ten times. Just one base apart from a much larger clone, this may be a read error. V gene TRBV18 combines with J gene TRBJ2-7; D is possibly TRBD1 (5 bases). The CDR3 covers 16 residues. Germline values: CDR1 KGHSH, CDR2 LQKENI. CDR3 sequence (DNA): TGTGCCAGCTCACCCCACAGACAGTTGAGCTCCTACGGGCAGTACTTC. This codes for CASSPHRQLSSYGQYF.